These 12 T cell receptor beta chains were sequenced from one sample in a study of PD-L1 blockade in urothelial cancer. Documented time point: pretreatment peripheral blood. Repertoires were generated with immunoSEQ multiplex PCR, while TCRdb's copy carries only in-frame clones and drops some. Of tens of thousands of clones listed, over 80% were seen once; the top ten hold around a tenth. This specimen was PBMCs, taken around atezolizumab (anti-PD-L1) treatment. The receptors were gathered from a woman in her 70s with urothelial cancer.

A few counts support this clone. The chain carries TRBV29-1 and TRBJ1-1, with 7 positions matching TRBD1. This CDR3 region has 13 residues. Germline-derived CDR1 and CDR2 are SQVTM and ANQGSEA. Trimming took 7 bases from V and 1 from J; bases not matched to a gene: 6. Written as DNA, the CDR3 is TGCAGCGGATGGGGACAGTCGAACACTGAAGCTTTCTTT. This encodes CSGWGQSNTEAFF.

The V call is TRBV7-9, the J call TRBJ1-2; no firm D call. The CDR3 covers 14 residues. V lost 1 base to trimming and J lost 1 base, with 7 bases between them. Germline-derived CDR1 and CDR2 are SEHNR and FQNEAQ (reference sequence). CDR3 loop: CASSLGGLNYGYTF. CDR3 bases: TGTGCCAGCAGCTTAGGCGGACTTAACTATGGCTACACCTTC.

The chain uses TRBV10-2 and TRBJ2-3; 14 bases map to TRBD2. J lost 2 bases, V lost 2 bases, and 6 bases had no gene match. The CDR3 consists of 18 residues. CDR1 WSHSY and CDR2 SAAADI come from the germline V gene. Written as DNA, the CDR3 is TGCGCCAGCAGTGAGGGGACTAGCGGGGGACCGTTCACAGATACGCAGTATTTT. This translates into CASSEGTSGGPFTDTQYF.

The chain combines TRBV6-5 with TRBJ1-5; tentatively, D is TRBD1 (5 bases). V lost 7 bases and J 8 bases, leaving 15 bases between the germline ends. CDR3 length: 13 residues. Germline V lookup: CDR1 MNHEY, CDR2 SVGAGI. The CDR3 DNA reads TGTGCCAGCACCACACAGCAGGGAAAGCCCCAGCATTTT. This encodes CASTTQQGKPQHF.

The chain joins TRBV28 to TRBJ2-2, with D unresolved. The CDR3 consists of 14 residues. Germline-derived CDR1 and CDR2 are MDHEN and SYDVKM. The V gene lost 2 bases and the J gene lost 6 bases, with 10 bases spanning the gap. CDR3 loop: CASSLHYRAGELFF. The CDR3 nucleotides read TGTGCCAGCAGTTTACACTATAGAGCCGGGGAGCTGTTTTTT.

This sequence joins TRBV5-1 and TRBJ2-5, with TRBD1 identical over 9 bases. With 5 bases clipped from V and 5 bases from J, the junction kept 7 bases outside the gene matches. The CDR3 extends over 14 amino acids. Germline V gene sequence: CDR1 SGHRS, CDR2 YFSETQ. The CDR3 bases are TGCGCCAGCAGTCCACAGGGGGCGGGGGAGACCCAGTACTTC. Translation: CASSPQGAGETQYF.

The chain combines TRBV6-1 with TRBJ1-1; tentatively, D is TRBD1 (5 bases). The CDR3 contains 14 residues. Germline assignment: CDR1 MNHNS and CDR2 SASEGT. Trimming shortened V by 7 bases and J by 3 bases, and 15 bases separated the two germline ends. The CDR3 DNA follows: TGTGCCAGCACCAACGCTGGGGGGTACACTGAAGCTTTCTTT. Residues: CASTNAGGYTEAFF.

The rearrangement uses TRBV6-1 and TRBJ1-5, with no clear D. Germline CDR1 MNHNS, CDR2 SASEGT. V lost 8 bases to trimming and J lost 6 bases, with 14 bases between them. The CDR3 totals 13 residues. CDR3 amino acids: CASLLTLGQPQHF. DNA for the CDR3: TGTGCCAGCTTACTCACTCTCGGTCAGCCCCAGCATTTT.

This chain connects TRBV28 to TRBJ2-1; 11 nucleotides match TRBD2. CDR1 and CDR2 from the germline V gene are MDHEN and SYDVKM. This CDR3 is 14 amino acids long. Trimming at V came to 5 bases and at J to 9 bases, leaving 6 bases not matched to a gene. CDR3 nucleotide sequence: TGTGCCAGCAGTCCTGGACTAGCGGGCGGTGAGCAGTTCTTC. Its protein product is CASSPGLAGGEQFF.

The chain recombines TRBV30 with TRBJ1-6; the D gene is possibly TRBD1 (6 bases). Trimming cost V 3 bases and J 8 bases, with 17 bases left between them. From germline, CDR1 is GTSNPN and CDR2 SVGIG (reference sequence). This CDR3 is built from 15 residues. The CDR3 DNA is TGTGCCTGGAGATACCCAGACAGGAGTTATTCACCCCTCCACTTT. Translated, it gives CAWRYPDRSYSPLHF.

J is TRBJ2-7 and V is TRBV5-6; 7 nucleotides match TRBD1. V shed 0 bases, J shed 2 bases, and the junction held 5 bases outside the gene matches. The CDR3 extends over 15 amino acids. Germline V gene data show CDR1 as SGHDT and CDR2 as YYEEEE. Written as DNA, the CDR3 is TGTGCCAGCAGCTTGGTTCAGACAGGGACCTACGAGCAGTACTTC. Translation gives CASSLVQTGTYEQYF.

There are a few counts of this clone. V gene TRBV5-1 combines with J gene TRBJ2-2, with TRBD2 identical over 14 bases. V shed 1 base, J shed 2 bases, and the junction held 7 bases outside the gene matches. The CDR3 totals 19 residues. Looked up from germline, CDR1 is SGHRS and CDR2 is YFSETQ. The CDR3 loop is CASSLSGLAGGLNTGELFF. The CDR3 nucleotides are TGCGCCAGCAGCTTGTCTGGACTAGCGGGGGGCCTAAACACCGGGGAGCTGTTTTTT.